Included here is one TCR beta chain sequence, with context. This entry comes from a study of blood T cell repertoires in COVID-19. In the original processing: Quantification of nucleated cells was approximated via reference gene primer amplification. Profiled with immunoSEQ multiplex PCR; TCRdb holds only in-frame clones, not every one. The DNA gave D and trimming, while V, J and clone size come from that table. The sample holds about 300,000 clones; around 88% are singletons and the top ten take 6.9%. There are 12 residues in the CDR3. V lost 1 base to trimming and J lost 11 bases, with 12 bases between them. Germline V gene data show CDR1 as SGHTA and CDR2 as FQGNSA.

The chain recombines TRBV7-2 with TRBJ2-7; D may be TRBD1 (6 bases). Sequencing used peripheral blood. The sequence was collected from a woman aged 30 to 39 who had recovered from COVID-19. The chain's CDR3 is CASSLVRGREYF. In DNA form, the CDR3 reads TGTGCCAGCAGCTTAGTAAGGGGGAGAGAGTACTTC.